The entry that follows covers one T cell receptor (beta chain) sequence. Its target is unknown. These data originate in a study of cytomegalovirus exposure and HLA in healthy donors. Study-level information: Among the 370 or so donors who were genotyped, 81% fell in the genetic ancestry cluster that is associated with self-reported Caucasian donors.

PCR primers comprised 60 Vbeta and 13 Jbeta primers. Measured with immunoSEQ multiplex PCR; TCRdb has only the in-frame clones, and not every one. Of 160,000 or so clones listed, roughly 84% were seen once; the top ten hold approximately 0.98%. CDR1 is MNHEY, CDR2 SVGAGI, per germline. Trimming removed 2 bases at V and 4 bases at J, with 12 bases between. The CDR3 covers 15 residues. Findings and limits, study-wide: Approximately 17,000 TCR beta sequences were associated with HLA alleles at 0.05 false discovery rate in a later analysis.

What was sequenced was PBMCs. The rearrangement uses TRBV6-5 and TRBJ2-1; D may be TRBD1 (5 bases). The receptor comes from a man aged 25-45 years in good health and CMV-seronegative. The DNA of the CDR3 is TGTGCCAGCAGTTACCGCTACAGGCCTTACAATGAGCAGTTCTTC. Translation: CASSYRYRPYNEQFF.